This T cell receptor beta chain was recovered during a study of blood T cell repertoires in COVID-19. At the level of the study: PBMCs, B-cell-depleted T cells, or T cells were the source of the cDNA or gDNA that made up the material.

Recruitment covered under 25 US areas and drew participants whose ages spanned roughly 18 to 100 years. Only one count was recorded for this clone. With V trimmed by 5 bases and J by 10 bases, 21 bases remained unmatched. Germline V gene data show CDR1 as MDHEN and CDR2 as SYDVKM. The CDR3 totals 19 residues. The method was immunoSEQ multiplex PCR; TCRdb's version includes in-frame clones alone and lacks a portion of them. Of 150,000 or so clones listed, 80% to 90% are singletons. Source material: PBMCs or T cells enriched from blood (not recorded which). The chain couples TRBV28 to TRBJ1-6; 9 bases align to TRBD1. The TCR comes from a woman aged 45-60 years in a cohort exposed to, infected with or recovered from COVID-19 (not recorded which). CDR3 DNA: TGTGCCAGCAGTGCATCACAGGGGGCATGGACTTTTGGCAGATCACCCCTCCACTTT. It encodes CASSASQGAWTFGRSPLHF. The full variable domain, with the rest looked up from reference TRBV28 and TRBJ1-6, is DVKVTQSSRYLVKRTGEKVFLECVQDMDHENMFWYRQDPGLGLRLIYFSYDVKMKEKGDIPEGYSVSREKKERFSLILESASTNQTSMYLCASSASQGAWTFGRSPLHFGNGTRLTVT.